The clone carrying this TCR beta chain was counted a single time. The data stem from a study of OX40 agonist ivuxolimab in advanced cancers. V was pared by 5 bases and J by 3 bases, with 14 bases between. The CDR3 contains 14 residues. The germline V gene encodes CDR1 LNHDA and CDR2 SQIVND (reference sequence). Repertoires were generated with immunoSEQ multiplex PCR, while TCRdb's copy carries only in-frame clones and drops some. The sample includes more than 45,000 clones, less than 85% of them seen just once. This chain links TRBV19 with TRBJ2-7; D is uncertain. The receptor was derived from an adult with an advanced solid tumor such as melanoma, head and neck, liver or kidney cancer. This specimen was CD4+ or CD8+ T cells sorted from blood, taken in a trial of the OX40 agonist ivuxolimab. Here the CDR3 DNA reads TGTGCCAGTAGTCCAAGACCCAGAGACTACGAGCAGTACTTC. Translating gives CASSPRPRDYEQYF.